This T cell receptor (beta chain) comes out of a study of human T cells and chemical hapten exposure. The wider study: Patch tests of 0.01% DPC on the upper back were read at 6 days. Mostly female, the patients presented with alopecia areata, totalis or universalis. General observations from the study: Donors' alopecia may make their immune response differ from healthy people's.

Time point of the sample: patch test 2, 6 weeks after DPC sensitization. The treatment: therapeutic diphenylcyclopropenone sensitization with weekly scalp DPC. TCRdb redid the calling of the RACE reads with MiXCR, one entry per CDR3 protein. The table lists tens of thousands of distinct CDR3 sequences, 9.9% of them singletons. A word on this clonotype: Its antigen is still unknown.

The CDR3 totals 17 residues. Per the germline V gene, CDR1 is LGHNA and CDR2 is YNFKEQ. V lost 1 base to trimming and J lost 5 bases; unmatched junction nucleotides: 10. This receptor was identified in a woman in her 50s with alopecia areata. Some clones in this sample may be carry-over from other donors' samples. The chain combines TRBV4-2 with TRBJ2-5, with 10 nucleotides matching TRBD2. Material: whole blood, obtained in connection with sensitization to the hapten diphenylcyclopropenone (DPC). The CDR3 DNA follows: TGTGCCAGCAGCCAAGGAGGCGAGCGGGGGGGCCGGGAGACCCAGTACTTC. It translates to CASSQGGERGGRETQYF.